This TCR beta chain was sequenced in a study of T cell repertoires in aging, cancer and after chemotherapy. As for the study in general: Donor ages fell into six groups from 30 or younger up to 70 or older. Clear clonal overlap appeared across healthy donor samples taken over several months to years.

TCR beta rearrangements were amplified from peripheral blood genomic DNA. Whole-study findings and limits: Rebound thymic output was suggested by rising median generation probability during chemotherapy in each cancer cohort. Untreated cancer patients had significantly lower blood TCR diversity than age-matched healthy donors.

This clonotype was counted a few times. Its antigen is as yet unknown. Germline-derived CDR1 and CDR2 are LNHDA and SQIVND (reference sequence). The germline V and J ends were trimmed by 5 bases and 3 bases, with 14 bases remaining between them. The CDR3 loop spans 14 amino acids. A mixed TRB-A/B primer pool amplified rearranged TRB by multiplex touch-down PCR. TCRdb re-called the multiplex PCR reads through MiXCR, storing one row per CDR3 protein. This sample carries fewer than 15,000 distinct CDR3 sequences, 35% to 45% of them seen once, and the ten largest clones take under 7%. The TCR comes from a human donor in good health. The donor label of this sample is uncertain. The chain is built from TRBV19 and TRBJ2-7; unclear D gene. The material sequenced was blood. Here the CDR3 reads CASSVLLGYYEQYF. DNA for the CDR3: TGTGCCAGTAGTGTCCTGCTTGGTTACTACGAGCAGTACTTC.